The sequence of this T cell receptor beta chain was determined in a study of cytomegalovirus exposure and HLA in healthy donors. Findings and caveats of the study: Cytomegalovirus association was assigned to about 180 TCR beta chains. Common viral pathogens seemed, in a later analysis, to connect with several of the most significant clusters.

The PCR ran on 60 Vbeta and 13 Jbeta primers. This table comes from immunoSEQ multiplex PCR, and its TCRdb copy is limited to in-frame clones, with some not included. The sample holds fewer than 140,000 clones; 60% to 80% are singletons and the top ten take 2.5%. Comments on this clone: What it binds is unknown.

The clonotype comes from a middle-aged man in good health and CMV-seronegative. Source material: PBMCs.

The CDR3 is CASARQRPNEKLFF. CDR3 DNA sequence: TGCGCCAGCGCGCGGCAGAGGCCCAATGAAAAACTGTTTTTT. This chain joins TRBV5-1 and TRBJ1-4; no clear D. The CDR3 totals 14 residues. V was shortened by 7 bases and J by 5 bases, with 15 bases between the two germline ends. The germline V gene encodes CDR1 SGHRS and CDR2 YFSETQ.